This is a list of T cell receptor beta chains from one sample in a study of T cell repertoires in cytomegalovirus infection. Their recognized antigens are unknown. TCRdb ran MiXCR on the reads and lists one entry per CDR3 protein. The sample yields under 850,000 distinct CDR3 sequences, approximately 33% seen once. Sequences were derived from cultured PBMCs, sampled from culture after CMV antigen stimulation. The receptors were gathered from a human donor in good health (CMV status not recorded). Some clones in this sample may be carry-over from other donors' samples. Each CDR3 is given with its conserved first and last residue. Fields, in order: J gene, V gene, D gene, clone size, CDR3 protein, CDR3 DNA. D genes are given only for firm matches. A row's size may be missing; if present it is once, few, many or a size class.

>TRBJ1-1|TRBV6-1|.|.
CASSEPGLNTEAFF
TGTGCCAGCAGTGAACCCGGACTGAACACTGAAGCTTTCTTT
>TRBJ2-1|TRBV20-1|TRBD2|.
CSASRGTTHNEQFF
TGCAGTGCTTCTCGCGGGACTACTCACAATGAGCAGTTCTTC
>TRBJ2-2|TRBV2|.|once
CASSEMAVNTGELFF
TGTGCCAGCAGTGAAATGGCGGTAAACACCGGGGAGCTGTTTTTT
>TRBJ1-1|TRBV13|.|.
CASSPVLQDEAFF
TGTGCCAGCAGCCCGGTTCTCCAGGATGAAGCTTTCTTT
>TRBJ1-1|TRBV12-3/TRBV12-4|.|few
CASSLAGSEDEAFF
TGTGCCAGCAGTTTAGCCGGGTCGGAAGACGAAGCTTTCTTT
>TRBJ1-1|TRBV6-6|.|.
CASSYGGRYTEAFF
TGTGCCAGCAGTTATGGGGGCCGGTACACTGAAGCTTTCTTT
>TRBJ2-3|TRBV27|TRBD1|.
CASSVRQGISSTDTQYF
TGTGCCAGCAGTGTCCGACAGGGCATATCTAGCACAGATACGCAGTATTTT
>TRBJ1-5|TRBV4-1|.|.
CASSQGQISNQPQHF
TGCGCCAGCAGCCAAGGCCAGATTAGCAATCAGCCCCAGCATTTT
>TRBJ2-1|TRBV18|.|.
CASSPSGLHNEQFF
TGTGCCAGCTCACCATCCGGACTACACAATGAGCAGTTCTTC
>TRBJ2-4|TRBV7-2|TRBD2|few
CASSLSVGLAGGIQYF
TGTGCCAGCAGCTTATCGGTGGGACTAGCGGGAGGCATTCAGTACTTC
>TRBJ2-5|TRBV11-2|TRBD2|once
CASSLFGGRATETQYF
TGTGCCAGCAGCTTATTCGGGGGGAGGGCGACGGAGACCCAGTACTTC
>TRBJ2-1|TRBV6-6|TRBD2|.
CASSYGTSGRDEQFF
TGTGCCAGCAGTTACGGGACTAGCGGTAGGGATGAGCAGTTCTTC
>TRBJ2-5|TRBV4-3|.|.
CASSQESGDQTQYF
TGCGCCAGCAGCCAAGAGTCGGGGGACCAGACCCAGTACTTC
>TRBJ1-3|TRBV6-6|.|few
CASSYSDTGPGNTIYF
TGTGCCAGCAGTTACTCGGACACGGGACCTGGAAACACCATATATTTT
>TRBJ2-7|TRBV6-1|TRBD1|.
CASSERDRGHYEQYF
TGTGCCAGCAGTGAAAGAGACAGGGGGCACTACGAGCAGTACTTC
>TRBJ2-7|TRBV4-1|TRBD1|.
CASSQDRDRLGEQYF
TGCGCCAGCAGCCAAGATAGGGACAGGCTAGGCGAGCAGTACTTC
>TRBJ1-6|TRBV4-1|TRBD1|.
CASSQQTGYNSPLHF
TGCGCCAGCAGCCAACAGACAGGGTATAATTCACCCCTCCACTTT
>TRBJ1-5|TRBV2|.|few
CASRGLDQPQHF
TGTGCCAGCAGGGGGTTAGATCAGCCCCAGCATTTT
>TRBJ2-1|TRBV9|.|.
CASSVGTWGDEQFF
TGTGCCAGCAGCGTAGGGACGTGGGGCGATGAGCAGTTCTTC
>TRBJ2-7|TRBV11-2|TRBD1|few
CASSLQGDEQYF
TGTGCCAGCAGCTTGCAGGGGGACGAGCAGTACTTC
>TRBJ2-4|TRBV6-1|.|once
CASRVQRGPKNIQYF
TGTGCCAGCAGGGTTCAGCGCGGGCCCAAAAACATTCAGTACTTC
>TRBJ2-7|TRBV5-1|TRBD2|.
CASTRLVAAGGPNEQYF
TGCGCCAGCACACGGCTGGTCGCCGCGGGGGGGCCCAACGAGCAGTACTTC
>TRBJ2-3|TRBV7-2|.|few
CASSLFRLEDTQYF
TGTGCCAGCAGCTTATTTCGACTAGAAGATACGCAGTATTTT
>TRBJ2-7|TRBV27|.|few
CASSSYREQYF
TGTGCCAGCAGTTCCTACCGCGAGCAGTACTTC
>TRBJ2-7|TRBV7-2|TRBD2|few
CASSLVEAGGTYEQYF
TGTGCCAGCAGCTTAGTGGAAGCGGGGGGCACCTACGAGCAGTACTTC
>TRBJ2-5|TRBV7-2|.|.
CASSRSHQETQYF
TGTGCCAGCAGCCGTAGCCACCAAGAGACCCAGTACTTC
>TRBJ2-4|TRBV18|.|.
CASSQGGPKNIQYF
TGTGCCAGCTCCCAAGGGGGGCCCAAAAACATTCAGTACTTC
>TRBJ2-5|TRBV2|.|.
CASSDLGKETQYF
TGTGCCAGCAGTGATCTCGGGAAAGAGACCCAGTACTTC
>TRBJ1-4|TRBV19|.|.
CASSFTRTFEKLFF
TGTGCCAGTAGTTTTACACGGACATTTGAAAAACTGTTTTTT
>TRBJ2-2|TRBV20-1|.|.
CSVRPTGNTGELFF
TGCAGTGTTAGACCCACAGGAAACACCGGGGAGCTGTTTTTT
>TRBJ1-2|TRBV5-6|TRBD1|once
CASSDPQGADGYGYTF
TGTGCCAGCAGCGACCCCCAGGGGGCGGATGGCTATGGCTACACCTTC
>TRBJ2-3|TRBV11-2|TRBD2|.
CASSLGLADFTDTQYF
TGTGCCAGCAGCTTAGGACTAGCGGACTTCACAGATACGCAGTATTTT
>TRBJ2-4|TRBV19|.|.
CASSMPLGIQYF
TGTGCCAGTAGTATGCCTTTGGGCATTCAGTACTTC
>TRBJ1-2|TRBV7-9|.|.
CASSSWIGGGYTF
TGTGCCAGCAGCTCCTGGATAGGGGGGGGCTACACCTTC
>TRBJ2-1|TRBV15|.|.
CATSREPEVKTQFF
TGTGCCACCAGCAGAGAACCCGAGGTTAAGACCCAGTTCTTC
>TRBJ2-3|TRBV12-3/TRBV12-4|.|few
CASSRTSSGDTQYF
TGTGCCAGCAGCCGAACTAGCTCAGGGGATACGCAGTATTTT
>TRBJ2-2|TRBV27|.|.
CASRLLANTGELFF
TGTGCCAGCAGGCTACTAGCTAACACCGGGGAGCTGTTTTTT
>TRBJ2-3|TRBV10-3|TRBD2|.
CAISTAGASTDTQYF
TGTGCCATCAGTACAGCGGGGGCGAGCACGGATACGCAGTATTTT
>TRBJ1-5|TRBV12-3/TRBV12-4|TRBD1|few
CASSFMDRLDQPQHF
TGTGCCAGCAGTTTCATGGACAGGCTAGATCAGCCCCAGCATTTT